A single sample gave rise to the 2 T cell receptor beta chains below, sequenced in a study of blood T cell repertoires in COVID-19. Profiled with immunoSEQ multiplex PCR; TCRdb holds only in-frame clones, not every one. The data show roughly 160,000 clones, with 80% to 90% seen just once and 10% to 13% held by the top ten. Sequences were obtained from peripheral blood. The receptors come from a woman in her sixties or seventies with COVID-19, enrolled during active disease.

Here the CDR3 reads CASSIAPGLNTEAFF. The CDR3 DNA follows: TGTGCCAGTAGTATAGCCCCAGGCTTGAACACTGAAGCTTTCTTT. The chain recombines TRBV19 with TRBJ1-1; D unclear. Trimming cost V 1 base and J 0 bases, with 9 bases left between them. The CDR3 consists of 15 residues. CDR1 LNHDA and CDR2 SQIVND come from the germline V gene (reference sequence).

V and J are TRBV19 and TRBJ1-6, with 9 nucleotides matching TRBD1. Germline CDR1 reads LNHDA; CDR2 reads SQIVND (reference sequence). The V segment lost 3 bases and the J segment 1 base; nucleotides outside the gene matches: 16. The length of the CDR3 is 21 residues. The CDR3 coding sequence is TGTGCCAGTAGTATGGGTCAGAGGACAGGGGCTGGAGTATCCTATAATTCACCCCTCCACTTT. It codes for CASSMGQRTGAGVSYNSPLHF.